This T cell receptor beta chain was recovered during a study of shared clonotypes between healthy human individuals. As to this clone: Being one base from a much bigger clone, this may be a read error.

The authors distributed each subset's genomic DNA evenly over several immunoSEQ plates. Generated by immunoSEQ multiplex PCR, the TCRdb table keeps only in-frame clones and is missing some. The sample has about 470,000 clones, roughly 80% seen once. CDR3 size: 14 residues. The germline V gene has CDR1 SQVTM and CDR2 ANQGSEA. The material sequenced was PBMCs. This TCR was sampled from a woman in her 40s in good health. Some clones in this sample may be carry-over from other donors' samples. V and J are TRBV29-1 and TRBJ2-4; no clear D gene. This chain's CDR3 is CSVESEWPKNTQYF. CDR3 in DNA: TGCAGCGTTGAAAGTGAATGGCCCAAAAACACTCAGTACTTC. Looking up the rest from reference TRBV29-1 and TRBJ2-4 gives the full variable domain: SAVISQKPSRDICQRGTSLTIQCQVDSQVTMMFWYRQQPGQSLTLIATANQGSEATYESGFVIDKFPISRPNLTFSTLTVSNMSPEDSSIYLCSVESEWPKNTQYFGAGTRLSVL.